This TCR beta chain was identified in a study of T cells in Graves' hyperthyroidism and ophthalmopathy (dated by TCRdb to the late 2010s). With respect to the entire study: Peripheral blood samples were taken at initial diagnosis, before any treatment was given. Prospective prediction of ophthalmopathy was tested in an independent validation cohort of some 20 hyperthyroidism patients and 15 to 17 patients who later progressed to ophthalmopathy. In roughly six Graves' hyperthyroidism patients, the study also compared T-cell repertoires from thyroid tissue with T-cell repertoires from blood. The paper describes TCR Vbeta CDR3 sequencing of more than 120 peripheral blood samples, made up of 43 ophthalmopathy patients, 70 to 75 hyperthyroidism patients and about 17 progressor patients. To identify TCR V-J signatures that set the groups apart, the researchers used a discovery cohort of more than 95 patients, made up of around 42 with Graves' ophthalmopathy and approximately 57 with stable Graves' hyperthyroidism. The roughly 91 discovery patients were randomly split 7:3 into training and test sets. Following sampling, methimazole starting at 30 mg daily was given to hyperthyroidism patients, and high-dose intravenous methylprednisolone was given to ophthalmopathy patients. What the study reported, not specific to this receptor: Most expanded thyroid clonotypes (frequency above 0.001) were also detected in blood, suggesting blood repertoires may reflect thyroid immune responses. In validation, progression to ophthalmopathy was predicted by the model with about 70% sensitivity and 72.22% specificity, a median of about 6.8 months before onset. Ophthalmopathy was separated from stable hyperthyroidism by a 13 V-J signature model, with around 88% sensitivity and 81% to 82% specificity obtained in cross-validation and 80%/75% obtained in testing. No statistical method was used to set the sample size in advance, and investigators knew the group allocation.

TCR beta CDR3 regions were amplified from RNA transcripts. The first round of RT-PCR for the TCR CDR3 was performed with the HTBI primer set and the Qiagen OneStep RT-PCR kit. Libraries were constructed in a second round of multiplex PCR, after which size selection and purification were carried out. Libraries were sequenced paired-end with 100 bp reads on an Illumina HiSeq2000. Per the source publication's procedure: Raw data were processed with SOAPnuke, discarding reads with adapters, uncalled bases, mean Phred below 15, or no exact constant-primer or identifier match. High-quality paired reads were merged using COPE v1.2.5, and each unique nucleotide sequence was defined as a clonotype. MiTCR v1.1 was used to align the clonotypes against IMGT TRBV, TRBD and TRBJ reference segments. The analysis included only V-J combinations with a frequency above 0.0001, which together covered 99.2% of the repertoires. The TCS score was defined as F50 (clonal expansion) divided by E x V (chaos), with BLOSUM62-based TCRdist calculated between CDR3 peptides within each V-J. Welch's t-statistics and random forest reduced roughly 540 V-J features to roughly 13, which were used in a naive Bayes classifier (R e1071). Thyroid-blood repertoire similarity was quantified with the Morisita-Horn index. The raw public reads went through TCRdb reprocessing: fastp at Q25, MiXCR clone calling, in-frame beta chains kept. Each entry is one CDR3 protein sequence, shown with its most common DNA and genes. It is TCRdb's table, rather than the study itself, that gives the V and J calls and clone size. The sample includes 550,000 to 700,000 distinct CDR3 sequences, with over 12% observed a single time. About 3.9% of the sample is in the top ten clones.

The germline V gene (reference sequence) yields SGHAT for CDR1 and FQDESV for CDR2. V is shortened by 7 bases, J by 2 bases, and the region joining them spans 17 bases. The CDR3 covers 16 residues, taking in both the cysteine and the phenylalanine. Of the read, only the CDR3 DNA is kept; its 48 bases are in frame from base 1. This clonotype has at least ten counts. Its antigen target is currently unknown. Base qualities are not recorded, but no much larger clone differs from it by a single base. Ophthalmopathy patients had moderately to severely active disease, with a Clinical Activity Score of 3 or more, a NOSPECS grade of 4 or more, and a disease duration of less than 3 months. Patients with uncontrolled infections, other autoimmune diseases, pregnancy or lactation were excluded. Diagnoses were established on the basis of clinical symptoms, serum thyroxine and TRAb, thyroid ultrasound, and orbital computed tomography. PBMCs were separated from over 9 ml of fresh peripheral blood using Ficoll-Paque density gradient centrifugation. Trizol reagent was used to extract total RNA, and RNA quality was then checked on an Agilent 2100 Bioanalyzer.

Input material: blood. The chain is encoded by TRBV11-1 joined to TRBJ2-2, with the D gene not clear enough to name. The clonotype originates from a woman aged 40 to 50 with Graves' ophthalmopathy. The DNA sequence reads TGTGCCAGCATCCCGTCCGGTCTCTTCAACACCGGGGAGCTGTTTTTT. Its protein is CASIPSGLFNTGELFF.